Shown below are 22 T cell receptor beta chains from a single sample sequenced in a study of cytomegalovirus exposure and HLA in healthy donors. The repertoire was sequenced with immunoSEQ multiplex PCR; TCRdb's copy has only in-frame clones and lacks some. The table lists about 240,000 clones, 70% to 90% of them singletons. The specimen sequenced was PBMCs. The receptors shown here come from a woman in her twenties or thirties in good health and CMV-seropositive.

The V call is TRBV11-3, the J call TRBJ1-2; D gene unclear. The CDR3 covers 14 residues. V gave up 0 bases and J gave up 1 base, with 6 bases separating them. Germline CDR1 SGHNT, CDR2 YENEEA. As DNA, the CDR3 is TGTGCCAGCAGCTTAGAGTCCCATAACTATGGCTACACCTTC. Its translation is CASSLESHNYGYTF.

The chain joins TRBV5-4 to TRBJ2-3, with a tentative D call TRBD2 (6 bases). This CDR3 region has 13 residues. V was cut by 6 bases and J by 4 bases, with 12 bases left in between. Germline V gene sequence: CDR1 SGHNT, CDR2 YYREEE (reference sequence). CDR3 amino acids: CASKLAGPDTQYF. The DNA for the CDR3 is TGTGCCAGCAAACTAGCAGGTCCAGATACGCAGTATTTT.

The CDR3 loop reads CAISDYRAVDEQFF. The CDR3 DNA reads TGTGCCATCAGTGATTACAGGGCAGTGGATGAGCAGTTCTTC. This chain connects TRBV10-3 to TRBJ2-1; possible D gene TRBD1, 6 bases. CDR3 size: 14 residues. The V gene's germline CDR1 is ENHRY and CDR2 SYGVKD. V dropped 3 bases and J dropped 8 bases, with 14 bases sitting between them.

This clone was picked up one time. The J gene is TRBJ2-1, the V gene TRBV13, with 7 nucleotides matching TRBD1. Germline V gives CDR1 PRHDT, CDR2 FYEKMQ (reference sequence). V shed 7 bases and J 9 bases; nucleotides not matched to a gene: 21. This CDR3 spans 17 amino acids. CDR3 residues: CASTILQGPLITGEQFF. The CDR3 DNA reads TGTGCCAGCACCATACTACAGGGGCCGTTGATAACCGGTGAGCAGTTCTTC.

The chain links TRBV28 to TRBJ1-4; weak D call: TRBD1 (5 bases). The CDR3 totals 16 residues. Trimming stripped 2 bases from V and 0 bases from J, with 10 bases between. From germline, CDR1 is MDHEN and CDR2 SYDVKM. CDR3 protein: CASSLREGATNEKLFF. In DNA form, the CDR3 reads TGTGCCAGCAGTTTACGTGAAGGGGCAACTAATGAAAAACTGTTTTTT.

The chain employs TRBV6-4 and TRBJ2-1, with TRBD2 identical over 9 bases. Trimming removed 3 bases from V and 5 bases from J; junction bases left unmatched: 5. Looked up from germline, CDR1 is MRHNA and CDR2 is SNTAGT. The CDR3 loop spans 15 amino acids. CDR3 bases: TGTGCCAGCAGTGATTTGCTAGCGGGGAACAATGAGCAGTTCTTC. Translated: CASSDLLAGNNEQFF.

This clone was observed many times. The rearrangement uses TRBV18 and TRBJ2-7, with 9 bases identical to TRBD2. CDR1 KGHSH and CDR2 LQKENI come from the germline V gene. V was clipped by 1 base and J by 3 bases; unmatched bases: 13. There are 18 residues in the CDR3. CDR3 residues: CASSPLGSGSSGIYEQYF. CDR3 DNA sequence: TGTGCCAGCTCACCACTCGGTAGCGGGAGTTCCGGAATCTACGAGCAGTACTTC.

The chain carries TRBV5-1 and TRBJ2-7, with 14 positions matching TRBD2. CDR1 SGHRS and CDR2 YFSETQ come from the germline V gene. V dropped 4 bases and J dropped 5; count of bases not matched to a gene: 8. The CDR3 contains 16 residues. This chain's CDR3 is CASSPGTSGRVDEQYF. The DNA for the CDR3 is TGCGCCAGCAGCCCCGGGACTAGCGGGAGAGTCGACGAGCAGTACTTC. The full variable domain, rest sourced from reference TRBV5-1 and TRBJ2-7, is KAGVTQTPRYLIKTRGQQVTLSCSPISGHRSVSWYQQTPGQGLQFLFEYFSETQRNKGNFPGRFSGRQFSNSRSEMNVSTLELGDSALYLCASSPGTSGRVDEQYFGPGTRLTVT.

The V call is TRBV5-1, the J call TRBJ1-1; unclear D gene. V lost 1 base and J 1 base, leaving 8 bases between the germline ends. Germline CDR1 and CDR2: SGHRS and YFSETQ. The CDR3 loop spans 14 amino acids. CDR3 in amino acids: CASSLLTPNTEAFF. The CDR3 DNA follows: TGCGCCAGCAGCTTGCTGACACCGAACACTGAAGCTTTCTTT.

This clone occurred once. DNA of the CDR3: TGTGCCAGCAGCCCAAGTCTACAGGGATCAGATACGCAGTATTTT. This encodes CASSPSLQGSDTQYF. The chain is built from TRBV7-8 and TRBJ2-3; possible D gene TRBD1, 6 bases. There are 15 residues in the CDR3. Per the germline V gene, CDR1 is SGHVS and CDR2 is FQNEAQ. The ends were cut back, 5 bases at V and 4 bases at J, with 16 bases in the middle.

This rearrangement joins TRBV11-2 to TRBJ2-7; no firm D call. V dropped 2 bases and J dropped 4 bases, with 6 bases sitting between them. CDR3 size: 12 residues. Germline V gives CDR1 SGHAT, CDR2 FQNNGV. The CDR3 loop is CASSLPRYEQYF. The CDR3 nucleotides are TGTGCCAGCAGCTTACCTCGGTACGAGCAGTACTTC.

V is TRBV19 and J is TRBJ1-2; TRBD1 might be the D (6 bases). Trimming took off 0 bases at V and 0 bases at J, with 8 bases between the two ends. The CDR3 covers 15 residues. Germline V gene lookup returns CDR1 LNHDA and CDR2 SQIVND (reference sequence). The CDR3 DNA follows: TGTGCCAGTAGTATAGACAGGGGTTCTAACTATGGCTACACCTTC. Protein product: CASSIDRGSNYGYTF.

This sequence joins TRBV7-9 and TRBJ1-2; TRBD1 matches at 9 bases. The germline V gene has CDR1 SEHNR and CDR2 FQNEAQ (reference sequence). This CDR3 region has 13 residues. V trimming: 10 bases; J trimming: 3 bases; junction bases outside the gene matches: 6. CDR3: CATTGGRDYGYTF. The CDR3 DNA reads as TGTGCCACTACAGGGGGCAGGGACTATGGCTACACCTTC.

Concerning this clone: Relative to the germline gene, one junction end is altered; a read error may explain this. J is TRBJ2-7 and V is TRBV2; 9 bases are shared with TRBD1. The CDR3 contains 18 residues. The germline V gene encodes CDR1 SNHLY and CDR2 FYNNEI. The CDR3 here is CASSAFLVSVSKPGTGIF. The CDR3 DNA is TGTGCCAGCAGTGCTTTTTTAGTGTCCGTCTCCAAACCCGGGACAGGGATATTC.

Only a few counts were recorded for this clone. This sequence joins TRBV5-1 and TRBJ2-7; TRBD2 might be the D (5 bases). Germline-derived CDR1 and CDR2 are SGHRS and YFSETQ. The CDR3 is 14 amino acids. The ends were cut back, 3 bases at V and 2 bases at J, with 12 bases in the middle. CDR3: CASSSGPGAYEQYF. As DNA, the CDR3 is TGCGCCAGCAGCTCCGGACCCGGGGCCTACGAGCAGTACTTC.

The V gene is TRBV30, the J gene TRBJ1-1; the match to TRBD1 covers 10 bases. J gave up 6 bases and V 2 bases, and 9 bases lay outside the gene matches. Germline CDR1 GTSNPN, CDR2 SVGIG (reference sequence). This CDR3 spans 15 amino acids. In DNA form, the CDR3 reads TGTGCCTGGAGTTTACCCCGGGACAGGGGACCTGAAGCTTTCTTT. It codes for CAWSLPRDRGPEAFF.

This chain uses TRBV21-1 with TRBJ1-2; the tabulated D call, TRBD1, remains unverified against the DNA. TRBV21-1 is a listed pseudogene. There are 15 residues in the CDR3. The CDR3 DNA sequence: TGTGCCAGCAGTCTCTGGGCTCAGGAACGTGGGGGCTACACCTTC. The encoded protein is CASSLWAQERGGYTF.

The gene calls are TRBV28 and TRBJ2-3; 8 bases line up with TRBD2. Trimming at V came to 5 bases and at J to 1 base, leaving 8 bases not matched to a gene. Looked up from germline, CDR1 is MDHEN and CDR2 is SYDVKM. The CDR3 contains 16 residues. The CDR3 DNA reads TGTGCCAGCAGTACGATCCTAGCGGGCCGCACAGATACGCAGTATTTT. Its protein product is CASSTILAGRTDTQYF.

With regard to this clone: The sample holds other DNA sequences that translate to the same CDR3. V and J are TRBV10-3 and TRBJ2-3; the match to TRBD2 covers 10 bases. The CDR3 has 15 residues. The V gene's germline CDR1 is ENHRY and CDR2 SYGVKD. The V segment lost 6 bases and the J segment 0 bases; nucleotides outside the gene matches: 3. CDR3 sequence reads: CAISPTSGSTDTQYF. The CDR3 coding sequence is TGTGCCATCAGCCCGACTAGCGGGAGCACAGATACGCAGTATTTT.

The CDR3 region is CASSLMSGQPQHF. The CDR3 coding sequence is TGTGCCAGCAGCCTCATGAGTGGTCAGCCCCAGCATTTT. The chain is built from TRBV7-3 and TRBJ1-5, with unresolved D. With 5 bases removed from V and 6 bases from J, the gap between germline ends came to 11 bases. Germline V gene data show CDR1 as SGHTA and CDR2 as FQGTGA. The length of the CDR3 is 13 residues.

The CDR3 loop reads CASSLLEGGPQHF. CDR3 nucleotide sequence: TGTGCCAGCAGCCTGCTCGAAGGAGGGCCCCAGCATTTT. The chain has TRBV5-8 and TRBJ1-5; D is unresolved. V was clipped by 4 bases and J by 9 bases, with 14 bases between them. The CDR3 consists of 13 residues. Germline CDR1 is SGHTS and CDR2 is YDEGEE.

V usage is TRBV4-1 and J usage is TRBJ2-7, with 10 bases that match TRBD1. V lost 3 bases to trimming and J lost 4 bases; unmatched junction nucleotides: 9. Germline V gene sequence: CDR1 MGHRA, CDR2 YSYEKL. This CDR3 has 16 residues. CDR3 loop: CASSHYTGTGEYEQYF. CDR3 bases: TGCGCCAGCAGCCATTACACCGGGACAGGGGAATACGAGCAGTACTTC.